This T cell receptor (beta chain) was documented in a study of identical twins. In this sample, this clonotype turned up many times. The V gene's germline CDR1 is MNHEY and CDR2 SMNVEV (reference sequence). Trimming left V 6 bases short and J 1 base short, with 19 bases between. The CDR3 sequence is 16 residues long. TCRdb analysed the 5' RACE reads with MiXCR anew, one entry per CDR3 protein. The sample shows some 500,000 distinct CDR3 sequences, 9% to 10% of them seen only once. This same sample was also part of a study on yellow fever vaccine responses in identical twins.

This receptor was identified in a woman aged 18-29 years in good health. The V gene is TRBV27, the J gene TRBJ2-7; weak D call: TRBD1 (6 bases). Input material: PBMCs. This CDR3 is CASSFTRGVGSYEQYF. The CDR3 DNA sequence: TGTGCCAGCAGCTTTACCAGGGGAGTAGGGTCCTACGAGCAGTACTTC.